The next 6 T cell receptor beta chains were all read from a single sample in a study of siplizumab effects on memory and regulatory T cells. The table came from immunoSEQ multiplex PCR; TCRdb's copy has only in-frame clones and leaves some out. The repertoire holds about 120,000 clones, with just over 90% as singletons. Sequencing was performed on non-Treg CD4+ T cells sorted from blood. The receptors stem from a human donor in good health.

This clone was recorded once. The chain is built from TRBV5-4 and TRBJ1-1; the match to TRBD1 covers 8 bases. The CDR3 is made up of 14 amino acids. V gave up 5 bases and J gave up 7 bases; unmatched junction bases: 10. The germline V gene encodes CDR1 SGHNT and CDR2 YYREEE (reference sequence). Here the CDR3 DNA reads TGTGCCAGCAGACTCGACAGGGGAGGGGGTGAAGCTTTCTTT. This gives the protein CASRLDRGGGEAFF.

J is TRBJ2-7 and V is TRBV5-1; 10 bases match TRBD1. Germline V gene sequence: CDR1 SGHRS, CDR2 YFSETQ. The V and J ends lost 4 bases and 6 bases, in that order; junction bases with no gene match: 7. The CDR3 totals 14 residues. CDR3 sequence: CASSTGQGFAEQYF. DNA of the CDR3: TGCGCCAGCAGCACGGGACAGGGGTTTGCCGAGCAGTACTTC.

This chain links TRBV4-1 with TRBJ2-1, with TRBD2 matching 7 bases. V gave up 0 bases and J gave up 1 base; unmatched junction bases: 9. From germline, CDR1 is MGHRA and CDR2 YSYEKL. The CDR3 has 18 residues. The CDR3 loop is CASSQDWTRGRSYNEQFF. The DNA for the CDR3 is TGCGCCAGCAGCCAAGATTGGACTAGAGGGAGGTCCTACAATGAGCAGTTCTTC.

In its sample, this clone was seen once. This rearrangement joins TRBV19 to TRBJ2-2; the D call may be TRBD1 or TRBD2 (5 bases each). Germline loops: CDR1 LNHDA, CDR2 SQIVND (reference sequence). This CDR3 is 16 amino acids long. The ends were cut back, 6 bases at V and 5 bases at J, with 19 bases in the middle. CDR3 residues: CASRISRDPATGELFF. CDR3 DNA: TGTGCCAGTAGGATATCCAGGGACCCAGCTACCGGGGAGCTGTTTTTT.

The V call is TRBV28, the J call TRBJ2-3; 16 bases line up with TRBD2. Trimming removed 1 base from V and 5 bases from J; junction bases left unmatched: 3. The germline V gene has CDR1 MDHEN and CDR2 SYDVKM. The CDR3 is 17 residues long. DNA of the CDR3: TGTGCCAGCAGTTTATCGGGACTAGCGGGGGGGCAAGATACGCAGTATTTT. It translates to CASSLSGLAGGQDTQYF.

V gene TRBV11-2 combines with J gene TRBJ2-3; D unclear. The CDR3 sequence is 13 residues long. The V gene lost 3 bases and the J gene lost 6 bases, with 10 bases spanning the gap. Germline loops: CDR1 SGHAT, CDR2 FQNNGV. The CDR3 DNA reads TGTGCCAGCAGCTTCGCCGGAAGCGATACGCAGTATTTT. It yields the protein CASSFAGSDTQYF.